This entry lists 24 T cell receptor beta chains sequenced from one sample in a study of T cells in Graves' hyperthyroidism and ophthalmopathy. Researchers amplified the TCR beta CDR3 regions from RNA transcripts. TCR CDR3 regions were first amplified by RT-PCR with HTBI primers. Via MiXCR, TCRdb re-called the multiplex PCR reads, giving one row per CDR3 protein. The sample lists over 200,000 distinct CDR3 sequences, approximately 20% occurring once. Sequencing used blood. The receptors derive from a man aged 35-49 years with Graves' hyperthyroidism.

This clonotype has just a few counts. This rearrangement joins TRBV11-2 to TRBJ1-6, with D perhaps TRBD1 (5 bases). Trimming took off 5 bases at V and 8 bases at J, with 13 bases between the two ends. This CDR3 is 14 amino acids long. The germline V gene has CDR1 SGHAT and CDR2 FQNNGV. Here the CDR3 reads CASSHDSRDSPLHF. CDR3 bases: TGTGCCAGCAGCCACGACAGCCGGGATTCACCCCTCCACTTT.

This chain joins TRBV19 and TRBJ1-5; 9 bases fit TRBD1. Germline assignment: CDR1 LNHDA and CDR2 SQIVND (reference sequence). CDR3 size: 13 residues. The ends lost 4 bases at V and 6 bases at J; junction bases unmatched: 1. DNA for the CDR3: TGTGCCAGTAGTAAGACAGGGGGTCAGCCCCAGCATTTT. Its translation is CASSKTGGQPQHF.

In its sample, this clonotype was seen many times. The J gene is TRBJ2-2, the V gene TRBV28; TRBD1 or TRBD2 may be the D gene (5 bases each). The CDR3 consists of 15 residues. The V end lost 7 bases, the J end lost 0 bases, and 12 bases lay between the germline ends. Germline V gives CDR1 MDHEN, CDR2 SYDVKM. In DNA form, the CDR3 reads TGTGCCAGCACAACCGGGGCAACGAACACCGGGGAGCTGTTTTTT. Translation gives CASTTGATNTGELFF.

The sample holds many counts of this clonotype. The chain carries TRBV18 and TRBJ2-7; 9 bases map to TRBD1. The germline gives CDR1 KGHSH, CDR2 LQKENI. The CDR3 runs to 12 residues. J gave up 5 bases and V 8 bases, and 4 bases lay outside the gene matches. In DNA form, the CDR3 reads TGTGCCAGCCGGACAGGGGTCGACGAGCAGTACTTC. Its translation is CASRTGVDEQYF.

The chain links TRBV12-3 or TRBV12-4 to TRBJ1-5; the match to TRBD1 covers 7 bases. V was pared by 4 bases and J by 6 bases, with 12 bases of the junction left unmatched. This CDR3 contains 16 residues. The chain's CDR3 is CASSSGRQGLSQPQHF. The CDR3, as DNA: TGTGCCAGCAGTTCAGGAAGACAGGGTCTAAGTCAGCCCCAGCATTTT.

V and J are TRBV18 and TRBJ2-7; D is possibly TRBD2 (7 bases). The ends were cut back, 0 bases at V and 6 bases at J, with 12 bases in the middle. This CDR3 contains 14 residues. CDR1 and CDR2 (germline): KGHSH, LQKENI. CDR3 DNA: TGTGCCAGCTCACCACCCGGGGGGCCGGCCGAGCAGTACTTC. Protein product: CASSPPGGPAEQYF.

The gene calls are TRBV5-1 and TRBJ2-2, with D possibly being TRBD1 or TRBD2 (6 bases each). The CDR3 is made up of 15 amino acids. V was pared by 1 base and J by 5 bases, with 12 bases between. The V gene's germline CDR1 is SGHRS and CDR2 YFSETQ. Written as DNA, the CDR3 is TGCGCCAGCAGCTTGCTGGGGGGCCGGACCGGGGAGCTGTTTTTT. Its protein product is CASSLLGGRTGELFF.

This clonotype was seen repeatedly, ten times or more. The genes are TRBV20-1 and TRBJ2-3; D is uncertain. The germline CDR1 and CDR2 sequences are DFQATT and SNEGSKA (reference sequence). V gave up 7 bases and J gave up 6 bases, with 14 bases separating them. The CDR3 consists of 12 residues. The CDR3 spells CSEGNPGDTQYF. DNA for the CDR3: TGCAGTGAAGGAAATCCTGGGGATACGCAGTATTTT.

This rearrangement joins TRBV7-9 to TRBJ2-2; TRBD2 aligns across 8 bases. V shed 4 bases and J 6 bases; nucleotides not matched to a gene: 7. Germline CDR1 SEHNR, CDR2 FQNEAQ (reference sequence). CDR3 length equals 15 residues. The CDR3 here is CASSSLRGGSGELFF. The CDR3 DNA follows: TGTGCCAGCAGCTCTCTCCGGGGGGGATCCGGGGAGCTGTTTTTT.

This clonotype was observed at least ten times. V is TRBV7-6 and J is TRBJ2-3, with a weak D call TRBD1 (6 bases). Trimming shortened V by 5 bases and J by 4 bases, and 13 bases separated the two germline ends. Germline lookup yields CDR1 SGHVS and CDR2 FNYEAQ. This CDR3 comprises 14 residues. The CDR3 spells CASSTPQGADTQYF. The CDR3 bases are TGTGCCAGCAGCACTCCACAGGGCGCAGATACGCAGTATTTT.

This sequence joins TRBV11-2 and TRBJ1-2; the match to TRBD1 covers 10 bases. The V gene's germline CDR1 is SGHAT and CDR2 FQNNGV. The V and J ends lost 4 bases and 8 bases, in that order; junction bases with no gene match: 10. CDR3 length: 15 amino acids. The CDR3, as DNA: TGTGCCAGCAGCTCCACCCGGGACAGGGGACGAGGCTACACCTTC. Translating gives CASSSTRDRGRGYTF.

This clonotype was counted ten times or more. V is TRBV30 and J is TRBJ1-1, with a tentative D call TRBD1 (5 bases). The CDR3 is 13 amino acids. Trimming removed 5 bases from V and 2 bases from J, with 12 bases in between. Germline CDR1 is GTSNPN and CDR2 is SVGIG (reference sequence). This CDR3 is CAWVRGYNTEAFF. The CDR3, as DNA: TGTGCCTGGGTGAGGGGTTATAACACTGAAGCTTTCTTT. The whole variable domain, remainder taken from reference TRBV30 and TRBJ1-1, is SQTIHQWPATLVQPVGSPLSLECTVEGTSNPNLYWYRQAAGRGLQLLFYSVGIGQISSEVPQNLSASRPQDRQFILSSKKLLLSDSGFYLCAWVRGYNTEAFFGQGTRLTVV.

This clonotype was picked up one time. The chain is built from TRBV9 and TRBJ2-1, with 10 bases lining up with TRBD2. The germline V gene has CDR1 SGDLS and CDR2 YYNGEE. The CDR3 is 18 amino acids. Germline trimming cut 0 bases from V and 3 bases from J; bases unmatched to any gene: 9. CDR3 sequence: CASSVVASGGPLYNEQFF. The CDR3, as DNA: TGTGCCAGCAGCGTAGTGGCTAGCGGGGGTCCTCTCTACAATGAGCAGTTCTTC.

This clonotype showed up many times. The rearrangement uses TRBV5-8 and TRBJ1-2, with D possibly being TRBD1 (5 bases). From germline, CDR1 is SGHTS and CDR2 YDEGEE. CDR3 length: 13 amino acids. V was shortened by 4 bases and J by 2 bases, with 9 bases between the two germline ends. CDR3 residues: CASSGDGNYGYTF. CDR3 coding DNA: TGTGCCAGCAGCGGGGACGGGAACTATGGCTACACCTTC.

DNA for the CDR3: TGTGCCAGTAGTAATTTCGCAGAGCTCAATCAGCCCCAGCATTTT. Residues: CASSNFAELNQPQHF. V and J are TRBV19 and TRBJ1-5; D unclear. Trimming removed 4 bases at V and 3 bases at J, with 13 bases between. The germline CDR1 and CDR2 sequences are LNHDA and SQIVND (reference sequence). This CDR3 is 15 amino acids long.

The genes are TRBV4-3 and TRBJ2-7; D may be TRBD1 (6 bases). The CDR3 runs 15 residues. Germline V lookup: CDR1 LGHNA, CDR2 YSLEER. V lost 0 bases to trimming and J lost 2 bases, with 11 bases between them. This chain's CDR3 is CASSQERDIAYEQYF. CDR3 DNA sequence: TGCGCCAGCAGCCAAGAAAGGGACATAGCCTACGAGCAGTACTTC.

This clonotype occurred many times. This chain connects TRBV2 to TRBJ1-2; D remains ambiguous. V gave up 7 bases and J gave up 8 bases, with 11 bases separating them. This CDR3 is 11 amino acids long. CDR1 and CDR2 from the germline V gene are SNHLY and FYNNEI. Written as DNA, the CDR3 is TGTGCCAGCAACGAAGAAGGCGGCTACACCTTC. This translates into CASNEEGGYTF.

This clonotype was seen only a few times. The CDR3 DNA follows: TGTGCCATAGCGGGCGGCACAGATACGCAGTATTTT. It encodes CAIAGGTDTQYF. The V call is TRBV10-3, the J call TRBJ2-3, with a tentative D call TRBD2 (6 bases). CDR3 size: 12 residues. Trimming took 9 bases from V and 1 from J, leaving 8 bases between them. CDR1 and CDR2 (germline): ENHRY, SYGVKD.

A note on this clonotype: Being one base from a much bigger clone, this may be a read error. J is TRBJ2-3 and V is TRBV9; D is ambiguous. V was cut by 3 bases and J by 5 bases, with 10 bases left in between. This CDR3 has 13 amino acids. Germline lookup yields CDR1 SGDLS and CDR2 YYNGEE. The CDR3 DNA follows: TGTGCCAGCAGCGGGTCGCGGAGAGATACGCAGTATTTT. Its translation is CASSGSRRDTQYF. Drawing the rest from reference TRBV9 and TRBJ2-3, the complete variable domain is DSGVTQTPKHLITATGQRVTLRCSPRSGDLSVYWYQQSLDQGLQFLIQYYNGEERAKGNILERFSAQQFPDLHSELNLSSLELGDSALYFCASSGSRRDTQYFGPGTRLTVL.

This clonotype occurred many times. The junction shows a germline mismatch at one end, possibly a read error. The rearrangement links TRBV3-1 to TRBJ2-7, with a weak D call TRBD1 (8 bases). Germline CDR1 LGHDT, CDR2 YNNKEL (reference sequence). This CDR3 has 15 residues. CDR3 DNA: TGTGCCAGCAGCCAAGACCTGGACAGGGACTACGGGCAGTACTTC. Its translation: CASSQDLDRDYGQYF.

The chain is built from TRBV20-1 and TRBJ1-2; the D is unclear. This CDR3 is built from 14 residues. The germline CDR1 and CDR2 sequences are DFQATT and SNEGSKA (reference sequence). Trimming pared 3 bases from V and 4 bases from J, leaving 15 bases between. The CDR3 spells CSASTVSHIYGYTF. The DNA for the CDR3 is TGCAGTGCTAGCACCGTCTCGCACATCTATGGCTACACCTTC.

This clonotype was counted between two and nine times. Its ends do not fully match the called genes, so a read error is possible. The gene calls are TRBV7-7 and TRBJ2-5; 8 bases line up with TRBD2. In germline, CDR1 is SSHAT, CDR2 FNYEAQ (reference sequence). The CDR3 runs 15 residues. The chain's CDR3 is CASSPGGVNQETQYF. The CDR3 DNA reads TGTGCTAGCAGCCCGGGAGGGGTCAACCAAGAGACCCAGTACTTC.

This clonotype was seen more than once but under ten times. V gene TRBV14 combines with J gene TRBJ2-5; D not certain. CDR3 length: 15 residues. Between the trimmed V and J ends, which lost 5 bases and 5 bases, there was a span of 18 bases. Per germline, CDR1 SGHDN and CDR2 FVKESK. The CDR3 spells CASSSPLAMGETQYF. CDR3 DNA: TGTGCCAGCAGCTCACCTCTCGCGATGGGCGAGACCCAGTACTTC.

This clonotype has just a few counts. The V gene is TRBV14, the J gene TRBJ2-7, with a weak D call TRBD1 (6 bases). The V end lost 3 bases, the J end lost 3 bases, and 15 bases lay between the germline ends. The CDR3 runs to 15 residues. CDR1 is SGHDN and CDR2 is FVKESK in the germline V gene. This CDR3 is CASSQRGHLSYEQYF. In nucleotides, the CDR3 is TGTGCCAGCAGCCAGAGGGGACACCTAAGCTACGAGCAGTACTTC. Full variable domain (rest looked up from reference TRBV14 and TRBJ2-7): EAGVTQFPSHSVIEKGQTVTLRCDPISGHDNLYWYRRVMGKEIKFLLHFVKESKQDESGMPNNRFLAERTGGTYSTLKVQPAELEDSGVYFCASSQRGHLSYEQYFGPGTRLTVT.